This passage covers 18 T cell receptor beta chains from one sample sequenced in a study of T-cell reconstitution after alpha-beta-depleted transplantation in children. As it was prepared, the TCRbeta library received unique molecular identifiers. TCRdb re-analysed the PCR reads in MiXCR, keeping a single row per CDR3 protein. Of about 610,000 distinct CDR3 sequences listed, roughly 10% are singletons. The starting material was PBMCs from the stem cell graft donor, obtained from the stem cell graft. The receptors were gathered from a human donor who donated a stem cell graft to a child with acute myeloid leukemia.

This clonotype was observed at least ten times. This chain uses TRBV12-3 or TRBV12-4 with TRBJ2-2; D possibly corresponds to TRBD1 (5 bases). With 1 base removed from V and 13 bases from J, the gap between germline ends came to 19 bases. The CDR3 is made up of 15 amino acids. CDR3 DNA sequence: TGTGCCAGCAGTTTAGTCCTCCTAGGGGCCTCGGGGCTGTTTTTT. Encoded protein: CASSLVLLGASGLFF.

V is TRBV29-1 and J is TRBJ2-7; 7 nucleotides match TRBD1. Trimming removed 0 bases from V and 6 bases from J; junction bases left unmatched: 8. CDR1 is SQVTM, CDR2 ANQGSEA, per germline. The CDR3 runs to 14 residues. CDR3 DNA: TGCAGCGTTGAAGATCAGGGGGAAGCTCCCGAGCAGTACTTC. Translated: CSVEDQGEAPEQYF.

At least ten counts were recorded for this clonotype. V usage is TRBV12-3 or TRBV12-4 and J usage is TRBJ1-6, with a tentative D call TRBD1 (5 bases). V dropped 7 bases and J dropped 0 bases, with 16 bases sitting between them. The CDR3 contains 17 residues. In DNA, the CDR3 is TGTGCCAGCATTAATACCAGGGTCAGCTCCTATAATTCACCCCTCCACTTT. It codes for CASINTRVSSYNSPLHF.

This clonotype was observed many times. This CDR3 is CASSVGAGEQYF. As DNA, the CDR3 is TGTGCCAGCAGCGTAGGCGCGGGCGAGCAGTACTTC. The gene calls are TRBV9 and TRBJ2-7, with D possibly being TRBD2 (5 bases). The V gene's germline CDR1 is SGDLS and CDR2 YYNGEE. This CDR3 contains 12 residues. With 0 bases removed from V and 6 bases from J, the gap between germline ends came to 7 bases.

The rearrangement joins TRBV7-9 to TRBJ1-6; no firm D call. Germline V gene sequence: CDR1 SEHNR, CDR2 FQNEAQ (reference sequence). CDR3 length: 15 residues. Trimming stripped 4 bases from V and 7 bases from J, with 14 bases between. The CDR3 loop reads CASSSPGRVNSPLHF. The CDR3 coding sequence is TGTGCCAGCAGCTCCCCCGGGCGGGTCAATTCACCCCTCCACTTT.

This clonotype was recorded at least ten times. The rearrangement uses TRBV9 and TRBJ2-1, with 8 bases that match TRBD2. Germline-derived CDR1 and CDR2 are SGDLS and YYNGEE. Trimming took 5 bases from V and 9 from J; bases not matched to a gene: 4. The CDR3 totals 12 residues. CDR3 nucleotide sequence: TGTGCCAGCAGTGTCGGGAGGGGTGAGCAGTTCTTC. Its protein product is CASSVGRGEQFF.

This clonotype was observed a handful of times. The chain carries TRBV6-2 or TRBV6-3 and TRBJ2-3; D remains unclear. Trimming left V 5 bases short and J 2 bases short, with 17 bases between. Germline V gives CDR1 MNHEY, CDR2 SVGEGT. The CDR3 extends over 16 amino acids. This CDR3 is CASSTPQWKHTDTQYF. CDR3 in DNA: TGTGCCAGCAGTACGCCACAGTGGAAGCACACAGATACGCAGTATTTT.

The sample holds many counts of this clonotype. V gene TRBV7-2 combines with J gene TRBJ2-7; 10 bases line up with TRBD1. Per germline, CDR1 SGHTA and CDR2 FQGNSA. This CDR3 region has 14 residues. J lost 5 bases, V lost 4 bases, and 5 bases had no gene match. The CDR3 loop reads CASSYGTGADEQYF. CDR3 in DNA: TGTGCCAGCAGCTACGGGACAGGGGCTGACGAGCAGTACTTC.

This clonotype was found many times. The V gene is TRBV6-2 or TRBV6-3, the J gene TRBJ2-7; TRBD2 might be the D (6 bases). The CDR3 covers 13 residues. Germline CDR1 MNHEY, CDR2 SVGEGT. With 6 bases removed from V and 3 bases from J, the gap between germline ends came to 12 bases. CDR3 sequence reads: CASRPASVYEQYF. In DNA, the CDR3 is TGTGCCAGCAGGCCGGCTAGCGTCTACGAGCAGTACTTC.

At least ten counts were recorded for this clonotype. The chain recombines TRBV20-1 with TRBJ2-3; the D call may be TRBD1 or TRBD2 (6 bases each). CDR3 length equals 15 residues. V lost 1 base, J lost 4 bases, and 15 bases lay in between. Germline CDR1 DFQATT, CDR2 SNEGSKA (reference sequence). CDR3 in amino acids: CSARGGGSPADTQYF. The CDR3 DNA is TGCAGTGCTAGAGGAGGGGGGAGCCCGGCAGATACGCAGTATTTT.

This clonotype was seen a few times. The CDR3 DNA sequence: TGTGCCAGCAGTTCGCAGAGCGGGAGGCTCGCCAAAAACATTCAGTACTTC. This gives the protein CASSSQSGRLAKNIQYF. The chain couples TRBV12-3 or TRBV12-4 to TRBJ2-4; TRBD2 matches at 9 bases. The J segment lost 1 base and the V segment lost 4 bases, leaving 8 bases of the junction unmatched. This CDR3 is built from 17 residues.

This clonotype was found many times. V is TRBV10-3 and J is TRBJ2-1, with TRBD1 matching 7 bases. Germline V gene data show CDR1 as ENHRY and CDR2 as SYGVKD. This CDR3 contains 12 residues. J gave up 11 bases and V 3 bases, and 4 bases lay outside the gene matches. The CDR3 DNA reads TGTGCCATCAGTGAACTGACAGGGAAGCAGTTCTTC. Translated: CAISELTGKQFF.

This clonotype has ten or more counts. The chain carries TRBV2 and TRBJ2-2; TRBD1 is a possible D gene (6 bases). Germline values: CDR1 SNHLY, CDR2 FYNNEI. This CDR3 contains 15 residues. The V gene lost 4 bases and the J gene lost 2 bases, with 11 bases spanning the gap. The CDR3 loop is CASSVPGHNTGELFF. Here the CDR3 DNA reads TGTGCCAGCAGTGTACCGGGACACAACACCGGGGAGCTGTTTTTT.

At least ten counts were recorded for this clonotype. The chain carries TRBV7-6 and TRBJ2-3, with 12 bases fitting TRBD2. The CDR3 is 15 amino acids. The trim removed 5 bases at V and 4 bases at J, leaving 4 bases unmatched. CDR1 and CDR2 from the germline V gene are SGHVS and FNYEAQ. The CDR3 reads CASSETSGRPDTQYF. CDR3 nucleotide sequence: TGTGCCAGCAGCGAAACTAGCGGGAGGCCAGATACGCAGTATTTT.

This chain joins TRBV6-2 or TRBV6-3 and TRBJ2-3; TRBD1 matches 7 bases. The junction had 8 bases not matched to a gene; V was cut back by 8 bases and J by 3 bases. Germline-derived CDR1 and CDR2 are MNHEY and SVGEGT. This CDR3 contains 14 residues. CDR3 bases: TGTGCCAGCGGAAAGACAGGGTTTACAGATACGCAGTATTTT. This encodes CASGKTGFTDTQYF.

This chain connects TRBV20-1 to TRBJ1-2, with a weak D call TRBD1 (5 bases). The CDR3 has 13 residues. Between the trimmed V and J ends, which lost 6 bases and 5 bases, there was a span of 16 bases. Germline CDR1 DFQATT, CDR2 SNEGSKA (reference sequence). The DNA for the CDR3 is TGCAGTGCCCCGGGGACGGCGAGTTATGGCTACACCTTC. It translates to CSAPGTASYGYTF.

This clonotype turned up a few times. This rearrangement joins TRBV14 to TRBJ2-3; the D is unclear. Germline CDR1 reads SGHDN; CDR2 reads FVKESK. The CDR3 runs 15 residues. The V end lost 2 bases, the J end lost 2 bases, and 11 bases lay between the germline ends. The CDR3 loop reads CASSQQPRSTDTQYF. The CDR3 DNA sequence: TGTGCCAGCAGCCAACAGCCCAGATCCACAGATACGCAGTATTTT.

This clonotype was seen more than once but under ten times. The rearrangement joins TRBV20-1 to TRBJ2-1, with D unclear. CDR1 is DFQATT and CDR2 is SNEGSKA in the germline V gene (reference sequence). This CDR3 region has 15 residues. V lost 6 bases, J lost 6 bases, and 21 bases lay in between. In DNA form, the CDR3 reads TGCAGTGCCAAACTCAAACTGGGCTTCGCCAATGAGCAGTTCTTC. Residues: CSAKLKLGFANEQFF.